The 10 T cell receptor beta chains below all came from one sample that was sequenced in a study of T cells after yellow fever vaccination. TCRdb independently ran MiXCR on the 5' RACE reads; one entry per CDR3 protein. The sample has almost 600,000 distinct CDR3 sequences; less than 15% are singletons. The source was PBMCs, collected on the day of the yellow fever booster vaccination. These receptors came from a man aged 25 to 40 who received the YFV17D yellow fever vaccine.

This clonotype was seen more than once but under ten times. The chain links TRBV29-1 to TRBJ2-2, with 10 positions matching TRBD2. The CDR3 totals 16 residues. The V gene's germline CDR1 is SQVTM and CDR2 ANQGSEA. The junction had 12 bases not matched to a gene; V was cut back by 4 bases and J by 7 bases. In nucleotides, the CDR3 is TGCAGCGTTGGATACTCTAGCGGGAGCGGTGGCGGGGAGCTGTTTTTT. Its protein is CSVGYSSGSGGGELFF.

This clonotype came up many times. V is TRBV2 and J is TRBJ2-3; D ambiguous. The V gene's germline CDR1 is SNHLY and CDR2 FYNNEI. Trimming took off 4 bases at V and 1 base at J, with 6 bases between the two ends. CDR3 length equals 13 residues. CDR3 in DNA: TGTGCCAGCAGTGTAGAAGGCACAGATACGCAGTATTTT. Translating it yields CASSVEGTDTQYF.

In this sample, this clonotype turned up a few times. J is TRBJ2-2 and V is TRBV2; 7 bases match TRBD2. The CDR3 length is 15 residues. The V segment lost 6 bases and the J segment 6 bases; nucleotides outside the gene matches: 10. Germline V gene sequence: CDR1 SNHLY, CDR2 FYNNEI. DNA of the CDR3: TGTGCCAGCAGGGGGTATTTCACTAGCGCCGGGGAGCTGTTTTTT. The encoded protein is CASRGYFTSAGELFF.

This clonotype was seen more than once but under ten times. V is TRBV6-5 and J is TRBJ2-1, with a possible D match to TRBD1 (6 bases). V lost 2 bases, J lost 5 bases, and 25 bases lay in between. The CDR3 consists of 19 residues. Looked up from germline, CDR1 is MNHEY and CDR2 is SVGAGI. The CDR3 is CASSYDPQLPDRFHNEQFF. CDR3 in DNA: TGTGCCAGCAGTTACGACCCCCAACTCCCGGACAGATTCCACAATGAGCAGTTCTTC.

The J gene is TRBJ2-1, the V gene TRBV29-1; D gene ambiguous. Per the germline V gene, CDR1 is SQVTM and CDR2 is ANQGSEA. The CDR3 sequence is 12 residues long. V was trimmed by 3 bases and J by 6 bases, leaving 9 bases between them. The CDR3 sequence is CSVDLMLNEQFF. CDR3 nucleotides: TGCAGCGTTGACCTTATGCTCAATGAGCAGTTCTTC.

The sample holds many counts of this clonotype. The chain carries TRBV7-6 and TRBJ2-2; D not certain. This CDR3 spans 15 amino acids. The V end was cut by 1 base, the J end by 5 bases, with 11 bases between. CDR1 is SGHVS and CDR2 is FNYEAQ in the germline V gene. The CDR3 spells CASSLETVQTGELFF. The CDR3 nucleotides are TGTGCCAGCAGCTTAGAAACAGTGCAGACCGGGGAGCTGTTTTTT.

This clonotype showed up many times. V gene TRBV12-3 or TRBV12-4 combines with J gene TRBJ2-5; tentative D call: TRBD2 (6 bases). The length of the CDR3 is 15 residues. Trimming cost V 7 bases and J 1 base, with 16 bases left between them. In DNA, the CDR3 is TGTGCCAGCACCGACCGGGGACTTCTCCAAGAGACCCAGTACTTC. Its translation: CASTDRGLLQETQYF.

This clonotype appeared a few times. The genes are TRBV5-6 and TRBJ2-5, with D perhaps matching TRBD2 (7 bases). This CDR3 spans 18 amino acids. Germline loops: CDR1 SGHDT, CDR2 YYEEEE. V was clipped by 1 base and J by 2 bases, with 21 bases between them. The CDR3 coding sequence is TGTGCCAGCAGCTTGTTGGGGGGGCAGGGAAGCGGGCAAGAGACCCAGTACTTC. It yields the protein CASSLLGGQGSGQETQYF. The full variable domain, its missing parts supplied by reference TRBV5-6 and TRBJ2-5, is DAGVTQSPTHLIKTRGQQVTLRCSPKSGHDTVSWYQQALGQGPQFIFQYYEEEERQRGNFPDRFSGHQFPNYSSELNVNALLLGDSALYLCASSLLGGQGSGQETQYFGPGTRLLVL.

The chain joins TRBV27 to TRBJ2-1; D possibly corresponds to TRBD1 (6 bases). Trimming shortened V by 7 bases and J by 6 bases, and 13 bases separated the two germline ends. Germline loops: CDR1 MNHEY, CDR2 SMNVEV (reference sequence). The CDR3 loop spans 13 amino acids. The CDR3 reads CASIPRDTNEQFF. CDR3 coding DNA: TGTGCCAGCATTCCTCGGGACACCAATGAGCAGTTCTTC.

This CDR3 reads CASSITGNTEAFF. CDR3 bases: TGTGCCAGTAGTATTACGGGAAACACTGAAGCTTTCTTT. The V gene is TRBV19, the J gene TRBJ1-1; no clear D. The CDR3 consists of 13 residues. The germline gives CDR1 LNHDA, CDR2 SQIVND (reference sequence). V shed 3 bases and J shed 2 bases, with 7 bases lying between them.